These 24 T cell receptor beta chains came from one sample sequenced in a study of beta chain features in type 1 diabetes. Antigen specificity for these receptors is unknown. Every isolated RNA sample was fully reverse transcribed, so sequencing captured expressed TCRB transcripts. Here immunoSEQ multiplex PCR was the method, and the copy in TCRdb shows in-frame clones only, minus some. Of 640,000 or so clones in the sample, 13% are singletons; the top ten hold approximately 0.021%. Findings of the study overall: The study found moderately but significantly shorter TCRB CDR3s in all four CD4+ subsets of Type 1 diabetes patients.

Material: naive CD4+ T cells from blood. All receptors come from a man between 18 and 29 years old with type 1 diabetes.

In the case of this clone: The sample carries other DNA sequences with the same CDR3. This sequence joins TRBV14 and TRBJ2-5, with no clear D. Germline V gene data show CDR1 as SGHDN and CDR2 as FVKESK. The CDR3 spans 12 residues. V lost 3 bases to trimming and J lost 4 bases, with 6 bases between them. The CDR3 loop is CASSQRGETQYF. DNA of the CDR3: TGTGCCAGCAGCCAGAGAGGAGAGACCCAGTACTTC.

A word on this clone: Other DNA sequences within the sample encode an identical CDR3. This sequence joins TRBV27 and TRBJ1-2; D is undetermined. V lost 0 bases and J lost 6, with 5 bases in between. The CDR3 consists of 12 residues. Germline CDR1 MNHEY, CDR2 SMNVEV (reference sequence). The CDR3 sequence: CASSLSGDGYTF. The CDR3 region has the DNA TGTGCCAGCAGTTTATCGGGTGATGGCTACACCTTC.

This chain joins TRBV14 and TRBJ2-7; TRBD1 or TRBD2 may be the D gene (6 bases each). The CDR3 runs to 13 residues. Germline V gives CDR1 SGHDN, CDR2 FVKESK. Between the trimmed V and J ends, which lost 3 bases and 4 bases, there was a span of 10 bases. CDR3 bases: TGTGCCAGCAGCCACCGGGGGCAGTACGAGCAGTACTTC. This codes for CASSHRGQYEQYF.

This chain uses TRBV28 with TRBJ2-5; TRBD1 or TRBD2 may be the D gene (5 bases each). The CDR3 is 16 residues long. Per the germline V gene, CDR1 is MDHEN and CDR2 is SYDVKM. V gave up 4 bases and J gave up 4 bases, with 19 bases separating them. The CDR3 here is CASSSPFDRDGETQYF. DNA for the CDR3: TGTGCCAGCAGTTCTCCCTTTGACCGGGACGGAGAGACCCAGTACTTC.

The rearrangement joins TRBV10-2 to TRBJ2-7, with 10 positions matching TRBD1. This CDR3 is built from 15 residues. V shed 6 bases, J shed 3 bases, and the junction held 8 bases outside the gene matches. CDR1 and CDR2 from the germline V gene are WSHSY and SAAADI. The CDR3 reads CASRTWTGGDYEQYF. DNA of the CDR3: TGCGCCAGCAGGACCTGGACAGGGGGTGACTACGAGCAGTACTTC.

V is TRBV10-3 and J is TRBJ1-4, with 8 bases identical to TRBD1. Trimming removed 0 bases from V and 0 bases from J; junction bases left unmatched: 3. This CDR3 has 17 amino acids. Per germline, CDR1 ENHRY and CDR2 SYGVKD. The DNA of the CDR3 is TGTGCCATCAGTGAGTCCAACAGGGGGACAACTAATGAAAAACTGTTTTTT. Translated: CAISESNRGTTNEKLFF.

The J gene is TRBJ2-5, the V gene TRBV5-1; D is undetermined. Germline CDR1 is SGHRS and CDR2 is YFSETQ. CDR3 size: 14 residues. Trimming pared 4 bases from V and 1 base from J, leaving 11 bases between. This CDR3 reads CASSLTLTQETQYF. The CDR3 nucleotides read TGCGCCAGCAGCCTGACACTTACCCAAGAGACCCAGTACTTC.

This clone was seen a few times. At the DNA level, this CDR3 is encoded by other sequences in the same sample as well. This chain joins TRBV7-9 and TRBJ2-5; D possibly uses TRBD1 or TRBD2 (6 bases each). The V end lost 3 bases, the J end lost 5 bases, and 10 bases lay between the germline ends. Germline CDR1 is SEHNR and CDR2 is FQNEAQ (reference sequence). The length of the CDR3 is 13 residues. CDR3 residues: CASSFVGGETQYF. For the CDR3, the DNA is TGTGCCAGCAGCTTCGTCGGGGGCGAGACCCAGTACTTC.

This clone was seen more than once but under ten times. The chain is built from TRBV5-8 and TRBJ2-7; D remains unclear. The CDR3 is 13 amino acids. Germline V lookup: CDR1 SGHTS, CDR2 YDEGEE. V dropped 2 bases and J dropped 0 bases, with 6 bases sitting between them. DNA for the CDR3: TGTGCCAGCAGCTTCTGGGGCTCCTACGAGCAGTACTTC. This sequence encodes CASSFWGSYEQYF.

This clone has just a few counts. The V gene is TRBV5-4, the J gene TRBJ1-4; unclear D gene. Germline V gene lookup returns CDR1 SGHNT and CDR2 YYREEE (reference sequence). This CDR3 contains 14 residues. V was cut by 3 bases and J by 8 bases, with 14 bases left in between. CDR3 residues: CASSSSGRGEKLFF. CDR3 in DNA: TGTGCCAGCAGCTCATCGGGCCGAGGGGAAAAACTGTTTTTT.

The V call is TRBV7-9, the J call TRBJ1-5, with D unclear. The CDR3 length is 14 residues. With 3 bases removed from V and 0 bases from J, the gap between germline ends came to 6 bases. The germline CDR1 and CDR2 sequences are SEHNR and FQNEAQ (reference sequence). The CDR3 is CASSFMDSNQPQHF. In nucleotides, the CDR3 is TGTGCCAGCAGCTTCATGGATAGCAATCAGCCCCAGCATTTT.

This clone appeared a few times. The chain carries TRBV19 and TRBJ1-5; D may be TRBD1 (6 bases). The CDR3 covers 14 residues. In germline, CDR1 is LNHDA, CDR2 SQIVND (reference sequence). Trimming pared 2 bases from V and 7 bases from J, leaving 12 bases between. The DNA for the CDR3 is TGTGCCAGTAGTATAACAGGGTCGGGACAGCCCCAGCATTTT. It specifies CASSITGSGQPQHF.

The chain couples TRBV27 to TRBJ1-2; D is perhaps TRBD1 (5 bases). CDR1 and CDR2 from the germline V gene are MNHEY and SMNVEV (reference sequence). CDR3 size: 14 residues. Trimming cost V 5 bases and J 8 bases, with 18 bases left between them. CDR3 bases: TGTGCCAGCAGTCCACAGAGGACCCGGGGGGGCTACACCTTC. It encodes CASSPQRTRGGYTF.

This clone was observed a few times. J is TRBJ1-2 and V is TRBV5-6; D gene uncertain. CDR1 is SGHDT, CDR2 YYEEEE, per germline. The germline V and J ends were trimmed by 4 bases and 3 bases, with 13 bases remaining between them. This CDR3 spans 14 amino acids. CDR3 in DNA: TGTGCCAGCAGCCGGGGAACCGTTTACTATGGCTACACCTTC. This encodes CASSRGTVYYGYTF.

The chain recombines TRBV2 with TRBJ2-1; D gene unclear. The germline V gene has CDR1 SNHLY and CDR2 FYNNEI. The ends were cut back, 6 bases at V and 8 bases at J, with 11 bases in the middle. This CDR3 has 12 amino acids. CDR3: CASRNEAHEQFF. The CDR3 nucleotides are TGTGCCAGCAGAAATGAGGCTCATGAGCAGTTCTTC.

There are a few counts of this clone. The chain carries TRBV27 and TRBJ2-1; unclear D gene. CDR3 size: 14 residues. V lost 5 bases to trimming and J lost 7 bases, with 15 bases between them. Per germline, CDR1 MNHEY and CDR2 SMNVEV (reference sequence). The DNA for the CDR3 is TGTGCCAGCAGTCCCCTCACCGACCAGAATGAGCAGTTCTTC. Amino acid sequence: CASSPLTDQNEQFF.

The chain combines TRBV7-6 with TRBJ2-5, with 8 bases lining up with TRBD1. Germline lookup yields CDR1 SGHVS and CDR2 FNYEAQ. CDR3 length: 13 amino acids. The junction had 4 bases not matched to a gene; V was cut back by 5 bases and J by 5 bases. The CDR3 DNA is TGTGCCAGCAGCCCAGGGGGCTGGGAGACCCAGTACTTC. Amino acids: CASSPGGWETQYF.

This chain joins TRBV30 and TRBJ2-5, with D maybe TRBD1 (5 bases). Trimming shortened V by 7 bases and J by 5 bases, and 17 bases separated the two germline ends. This CDR3 is built from 13 residues. The germline V gene encodes CDR1 GTSNPN and CDR2 SVGIG (reference sequence). CDR3 coding DNA: TGTGCCTTCTCAAGGGGCAGGGATGAGACCCAGTACTTC. Translated, it gives CAFSRGRDETQYF.

The chain has TRBV18 and TRBJ2-7, with D unresolved. This CDR3 has 12 residues. Trimming stripped 2 bases from V and 5 bases from J, with 7 bases between. CDR1 and CDR2 from the germline V gene are KGHSH and LQKENI. In DNA form, the CDR3 reads TGTGCCAGCTCACCAGTGGGCCACGAGCAGTACTTC. Its protein is CASSPVGHEQYF. Complete variable domain (other parts from reference TRBV18 and TRBJ2-7): NAGVMQNPRHLVRRRGQEARLRCSPMKGHSHVYWYRQLPEEGLKFMVYLQKENIIDESGMPKERFSAEFPKEGPSILRIQQVVRGDSAAYFCASSPVGHEQYFGPGTRLTVT.

The chain links TRBV10-3 to TRBJ2-3, with 13 bases lining up with TRBD2. The CDR3 runs 16 residues. Germline loops: CDR1 ENHRY, CDR2 SYGVKD. V lost 10 bases and J lost 2; bases outside the gene matches: 9. The CDR3 DNA reads as TGTGCCACCCGACTAGCGGGGGGCCCTAACACAGATACGCAGTATTTT. Amino acid sequence: CATRLAGGPNTDTQYF.

The chain joins TRBV15 to TRBJ1-2, with D hard to call. Trimming removed 3 bases from V and 8 bases from J, with 1 base in between. This CDR3 is 9 amino acids long. Germline V gene lookup returns CDR1 LNHNV and CDR2 YYDKDF (reference sequence). CDR3 sequence (DNA): TGTGCCACCAGCAGGGGCTACACCTTC. It yields the protein CATSRGYTF. Complete variable domain (other parts from reference TRBV15 and TRBJ1-2): DAMVIQNPRYQVTQFGKPVTLSCSQTLNHNVMYWYQQKSSQAPKLLFHYYDKDFNNEADTPDNFQSRRPNTSFCFLDIRSPGLGDTAMYLCATSRGYTFGSGTRLTVV.

The V and J genes are TRBV7-9 and TRBJ1-2; 8 positions match TRBD1. Germline values: CDR1 SEHNR, CDR2 FQNEAQ (reference sequence). The trim removed 5 bases at V and 4 bases at J, leaving 12 bases unmatched. The CDR3 is 16 residues long. The CDR3 region is CASSPDRGLTFYGYTF. In nucleotides, the CDR3 is TGTGCCAGCAGCCCCGACAGGGGACTTACATTCTATGGCTACACCTTC.

This clone was counted only a few times. The J gene is TRBJ1-5, the V gene TRBV7-8; tentative D call: TRBD1 (6 bases). CDR3 length: 14 amino acids. CDR1 SGHVS and CDR2 FQNEAQ come from the germline V gene. V dropped 4 bases and J dropped 4 bases, with 11 bases sitting between them. This CDR3 reads CASSSNRANQPQHF. CDR3 DNA sequence: TGTGCCAGCAGCTCAAACAGGGCGAATCAGCCCCAGCATTTT.

The CDR3 is CSDTGTAHNEQFF. In DNA, the CDR3 is TGCAGCGATACCGGGACAGCCCACAATGAGCAGTTCTTC. The chain joins TRBV29-1 to TRBJ2-1, with 7 bases fitting TRBD1. Losses at the gene ends were 7 bases for V and 5 bases for J; bases not matched to a gene: 8. The germline V gene encodes CDR1 SQVTM and CDR2 ANQGSEA. This CDR3 contains 13 residues.